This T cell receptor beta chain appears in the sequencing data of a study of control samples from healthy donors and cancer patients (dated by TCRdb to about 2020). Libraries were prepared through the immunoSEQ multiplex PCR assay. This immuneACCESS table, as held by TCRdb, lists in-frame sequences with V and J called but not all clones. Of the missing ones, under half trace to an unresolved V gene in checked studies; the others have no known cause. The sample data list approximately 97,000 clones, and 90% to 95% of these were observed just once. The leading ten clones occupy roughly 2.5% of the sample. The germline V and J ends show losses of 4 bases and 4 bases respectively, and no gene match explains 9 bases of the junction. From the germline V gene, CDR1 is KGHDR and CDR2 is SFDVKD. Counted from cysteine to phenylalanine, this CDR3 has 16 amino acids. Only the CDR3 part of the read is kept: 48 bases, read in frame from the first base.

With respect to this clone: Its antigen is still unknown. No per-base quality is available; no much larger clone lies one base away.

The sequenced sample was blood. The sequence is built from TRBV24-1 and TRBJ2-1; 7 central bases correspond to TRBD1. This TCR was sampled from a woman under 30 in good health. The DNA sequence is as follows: TGTGCCACCAGTGACTCCATAGGGGGCTATTACAATGAGCAGTTCTTC. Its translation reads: CATSDSIGGYYNEQFF.